The 30 T cell receptor beta chains below were found in one sample sequenced in a study of T cell repertoires in ileal Crohn's disease. Time point: neoterminal ileum biopsy at postoperative endoscopy, about 6 months after surgery. Data came from immunoSEQ multiplex PCR; TCRdb stores just in-frame clones and leaves some out. Of about 59,000 clones listed, 70% to 90% were seen once; the top ten hold about 1.9%. The sample was ileal tissue. These receptors all come from an adult with Crohn's disease.

This clone showed up just once. The rearrangement links TRBV27 to TRBJ1-5; D remains unclear. CDR3 length equals 14 residues. From germline, CDR1 is MNHEY and CDR2 SMNVEV (reference sequence). V shed 5 bases and J shed 2 bases, with 10 bases lying between them. CDR3 protein: CASSPGRGNQPQHF. The CDR3 DNA follows: TGTGCCAGCAGTCCTGGTCGGGGCAATCAGCCCCAGCATTTT.

This chain connects TRBV6-1 to TRBJ1-2, with D perhaps TRBD1 (6 bases). CDR3 length equals 16 residues. Germline assignment: CDR1 MNHNS and CDR2 SASEGT. The V end lost 3 bases, the J end lost 5 bases, and 19 bases lay between the germline ends. In DNA form, the CDR3 reads TGTGCCAGCAGTGAGTCCAGTTACAGGGCCCCGTATGGCTACACCTTC. It codes for CASSESSYRAPYGYTF.

Comment on this clone: Other DNA sequences in this sample translate to the same CDR3. V and J are TRBV5-1 and TRBJ1-1, with a weak D call TRBD1 (5 bases). Germline-derived CDR1 and CDR2 are SGHRS and YFSETQ. The CDR3 totals 13 residues. Trimming cost V 0 bases and J 8 bases, with 11 bases left between them. In nucleotides, the CDR3 is TGCGCCAGCAGCTTGGGGGAGGGGACGGAAGCTTTCTTT. This sequence encodes CASSLGEGTEAFF.

This rearrangement joins TRBV4-2 to TRBJ1-4; 7 nucleotides agree with TRBD1. This CDR3 comprises 15 residues. V gave up 5 bases and J gave up 5 bases; unmatched junction bases: 8. Looked up from germline, CDR1 is LGHNA and CDR2 is YNFKEQ. Here the CDR3 reads CASSNPGQSNEKLFF. CDR3 sequence (DNA): TGTGCCAGCAGCAACCCGGGACAGTCAAATGAAAAACTGTTTTTT.

The chain links TRBV2 to TRBJ2-1; 11 positions agree with TRBD2. The CDR3 consists of 15 residues. Germline values: CDR1 SNHLY, CDR2 FYNNEI. With 5 bases clipped from V and 4 bases from J, the junction kept 4 bases outside the gene matches. For the CDR3, the DNA is TGTGCCAGCAGTCTCACTAGCGGGGGATACAATGAGCAGTTCTTC. This gives the protein CASSLTSGGYNEQFF.

The CDR3 region has the DNA TGTGCCAGCAGCTTGGCTAGCGGGAGGGACGAGCAGTACTTC. As protein: CASSLASGRDEQYF. The chain joins TRBV5-4 to TRBJ2-7; TRBD2 matches at 12 bases. The V gene end was trimmed by 0 bases and the J gene end by 5 bases; junction bases not matched to a gene: 0. The CDR3 has 14 residues. Germline V gives CDR1 SGHNT, CDR2 YYREEE (reference sequence).

The chain has TRBV29-1 and TRBJ1-2; the match to TRBD1 covers 8 bases. The CDR3 loop spans 13 amino acids. J gave up 8 bases and V 5 bases, and 10 bases lay outside the gene matches. The germline CDR1 and CDR2 sequences are SQVTM and ANQGSEA. CDR3 amino acids: CSVRRQGSYGYTF. CDR3 DNA: TGCAGCGTTAGACGACAGGGGAGTTACGGCTACACCTTC.

This chain joins TRBV5-5 and TRBJ2-7; 7 bases map to TRBD2. V shed 2 bases and J 1 base; nucleotides not matched to a gene: 3. The CDR3 has 14 residues. Germline V gene sequence: CDR1 SGHKS, CDR2 YYEKEE (reference sequence). In DNA, the CDR3 is TGTGCCAGCAGCTTTGCTAGCGGTTCCTACGAGCAGTACGTC. It specifies CASSFASGSYEQYV.

V is TRBV27 and J is TRBJ2-5; 8 nucleotides align to TRBD1. Losses at the gene ends were 5 bases for V and 1 base for J; bases not matched to a gene: 0. CDR1 is MNHEY and CDR2 is SMNVEV in the germline V gene (reference sequence). The CDR3 runs 13 residues. The CDR3 DNA reads TGTGCCAGCAGTGACAGGGGCCAAGAGACCCAGTACTTC. Encoded protein: CASSDRGQETQYF.

This CDR3 reads CASSQGTSGTSEQFF. DNA of the CDR3: TGTGCCAGCTCACAAGGGACTAGCGGGACCAGTGAGCAGTTCTTC. The chain joins TRBV18 to TRBJ2-1; 13 nucleotides match TRBD2. Germline V lookup: CDR1 KGHSH, CDR2 LQKENI. V was clipped by 4 bases and J by 9 bases; unmatched bases: 6. CDR3 length equals 15 residues.

The chain links TRBV5-1 to TRBJ2-2; 7 positions match TRBD2. This CDR3 is 17 amino acids long. V lost 2 bases, J lost 2 bases, and 9 bases stayed unmatched. In germline, CDR1 is SGHRS, CDR2 YFSETQ. CDR3 bases: TGCGCCAGCAGCTTATCCTGGGCTAGCGGCAACACCGGGGAGCTGTTTTTT. Translation: CASSLSWASGNTGELFF.

The chain couples TRBV5-1 to TRBJ1-1; maybe TRBD1 (6 bases). The germline gives CDR1 SGHRS, CDR2 YFSETQ. The CDR3 is 15 amino acids. V was pared by 4 bases and J by 2 bases, with 15 bases between. The DNA of the CDR3 is TGCGCCAGCAGCCCTACACAGACAGGAAACACTGAAGCTTTCTTT. Its protein is CASSPTQTGNTEAFF.

The chain joins TRBV5-1 to TRBJ2-3; unclear D gene. This CDR3 has 14 amino acids. From germline, CDR1 is SGHRS and CDR2 YFSETQ. The germline V and J ends were trimmed by 0 bases and 6 bases, with 11 bases remaining between them. CDR3 nucleotides: TGCGCCAGCAGCTTGGGTTCTAATGTGGATACGCAGTATTTT. Translated: CASSLGSNVDTQYF.

This chain uses TRBV30 with TRBJ1-3; 11 positions match TRBD1. Germline CDR1 GTSNPN, CDR2 SVGIG (reference sequence). The CDR3 has 22 residues. J gave up 0 bases and V 2 bases, and 21 bases lay outside the gene matches. In DNA form, the CDR3 reads TGTGCCTGGAGTCATCCCGAGGTTGGGACAGGGGGTGAAAGTAACTCTGGAAACACCATATATTTT. Translating gives CAWSHPEVGTGGESNSGNTIYF.

The V call is TRBV12-5, the J call TRBJ2-1, with TRBD2 matching over 13 bases. The CDR3 length is 16 residues. The V gene end was trimmed by 3 bases and the J gene end by 7 bases; junction bases not matched to a gene: 6. Germline V gene data show CDR1 as LGHNT and CDR2 as FRNRAP. The CDR3 DNA sequence: TGTGCTAGTGGTTTCCCTGGACTAGCGGGAGAAAATGAGCAGTTCTTC. Translating it yields CASGFPGLAGENEQFF.

In its sample, this clone was seen once. V is TRBV19 and J is TRBJ1-3, with 9 bases matching TRBD1. Germline V gives CDR1 LNHDA, CDR2 SQIVND (reference sequence). The CDR3 has 14 residues. The junction had 3 bases not matched to a gene; V was cut back by 6 bases and J by 3 bases. CDR3 in DNA: TGTGCCAGTAGACCGACAGGGGGTGGAAACACCATATATTTT. Translated, it gives CASRPTGGGNTIYF.

V gene TRBV2 combines with J gene TRBJ2-2, with no clear D. This CDR3 is built from 17 residues. Trimming stripped 1 base from V and 0 bases from J, with 12 bases between. Germline V lookup: CDR1 SNHLY, CDR2 FYNNEI. The CDR3 DNA reads TGTGCCAGCAGTGAAGGTTTGGCAGTCACGAACACCGGGGAGCTGTTTTTT. Encoded protein: CASSEGLAVTNTGELFF.

The chain has TRBV5-1 and TRBJ2-6; D unclear. The germline CDR1 and CDR2 sequences are SGHRS and YFSETQ. The length of the CDR3 is 17 residues. V shed 0 bases and J shed 10 bases, with 20 bases lying between them. The DNA of the CDR3 is TGCGCCAGCAGCTTGGACCCGTTTTTACATCGAACAAACGTCCTGACTTTC. Its protein product is CASSLDPFLHRTNVLTF.

The chain carries TRBV5-6 and TRBJ2-7; D ambiguous. The CDR3 has 15 amino acids. V lost 3 bases, J lost 1 base, and 14 bases lay in between. Germline V CDR1 and CDR2: SGHDT, YYEEEE. The CDR3 spells CASSYGFGPSYEQYF. CDR3 in DNA: TGTGCCAGCAGCTATGGATTTGGGCCATCCTACGAGCAGTACTTC.

The rearrangement joins TRBV4-2 to TRBJ2-7, with 9 bases that match TRBD2. The junction had 9 bases not matched to a gene; V was cut back by 0 bases and J by 6 bases. The length of the CDR3 is 16 residues. Per the germline V gene, CDR1 is LGHNA and CDR2 is YNFKEQ. CDR3 bases: TGTGCCAGCAGCCAAGAGATAGCGGGAGCATCCCGCGAGCAGTACTTC. Its protein product is CASSQEIAGASREQYF.

This clone has only one observation. This chain joins TRBV11-3 and TRBJ2-7; D may be TRBD2 (6 bases). Germline V gene lookup returns CDR1 SGHNT and CDR2 YENEEA. Trimming left V 4 bases short and J 2 bases short, with 12 bases between. The CDR3 runs 14 residues. CDR3 DNA sequence: TGTGCCAGCAGCTCACTGACGGGGGCCTACGAGCAGTACTTC. This codes for CASSSLTGAYEQYF.

The rearrangement joins TRBV27 to TRBJ1-2; possibly TRBD1 for D (5 bases). Trimming removed 3 bases from V and 4 bases from J, with 15 bases in between. Germline CDR1 reads MNHEY; CDR2 reads SMNVEV (reference sequence). This CDR3 spans 15 amino acids. CDR3: CASSFGASPTYGYTF. For the CDR3, the DNA is TGTGCCAGCAGTTTTGGGGCGTCTCCGACCTATGGCTACACCTTC.

The rearrangement links TRBV30 to TRBJ1-1; D is possibly TRBD1 (5 bases). Trimming left V 3 bases short and J 3 bases short, with 20 bases between. The germline V gene has CDR1 GTSNPN and CDR2 SVGIG (reference sequence). The CDR3 covers 16 residues. This CDR3 is CAWSVRLRRRDTEAFF. The CDR3 region has the DNA TGTGCCTGGAGCGTCCGTTTGAGGCGCAGGGACACTGAAGCTTTCTTT.

V is TRBV5-1 and J is TRBJ1-2, with D unclear. The CDR3 spans 15 residues. In germline, CDR1 is SGHRS, CDR2 YFSETQ. Trimming cost V 3 bases and J 4 bases, with 16 bases left between them. CDR3 DNA sequence: TGCGCCAGCAGCTCCGCAGCAGGAGGAATCTATGGCTACACCTTC. Residues: CASSSAAGGIYGYTF.

A single count supports this clone. The V and J genes are TRBV13 and TRBJ2-7; TRBD1 is a possible D gene (5 bases). CDR1 and CDR2 from the germline V gene are PRHDT and FYEKMQ (reference sequence). Trimming took 5 bases from V and 4 from J, leaving 12 bases between them. CDR3 length: 13 amino acids. The CDR3 loop reads CASSRQIGYEQYV. Written as DNA, the CDR3 is TGTGCCAGCAGCCGACAGATTGGTTACGAGCAGTACGTC.

This chain uses TRBV20-1 with TRBJ2-7; D is uncertain. V lost 1 base and J lost 4, with 5 bases in between. CDR3 length equals 11 residues. Germline loops: CDR1 DFQATT, CDR2 SNEGSKA (reference sequence). The CDR3 bases are TGCAGTGCTAGAGGCAGTTACGAGCAGTACTTC. This gives the protein CSARGSYEQYF.

This chain joins TRBV18 and TRBJ1-5; perhaps TRBD1 as D (5 bases). Trimming left V 3 bases short and J 6 bases short, with 15 bases between. This CDR3 is built from 15 residues. Germline V gene data show CDR1 as KGHSH and CDR2 as LQKENI. The CDR3, as DNA: TGTGCCAGCTCACCCAAACTTCAGGGTCGTCAGCCCCAGCATTTT. It is translated as CASSPKLQGRQPQHF.

The J gene is TRBJ2-7, the V gene TRBV25-1; D gene uncertain. The germline V gene has CDR1 MGHDK and CDR2 SYGVNS. Between the trimmed V and J ends, which lost 2 bases and 3 bases, there was a span of 2 bases. This CDR3 has 11 residues. CDR3 in DNA: TGTGCCAGCAGTGAACGCTACGAGCAGTACTTC. Protein sequence: CASSERYEQYF.

CDR3 coding DNA: TGTGCCAGCAGCCGTCAAGAGACCCAGTACTTC. Its translation: CASSRQETQYF. The V and J genes are TRBV7-2 and TRBJ2-5; D is ambiguous. Trimming removed 5 bases from V and 2 bases from J, with 3 bases in between. This CDR3 has 11 residues. CDR1 SGHTA and CDR2 FQGNSA come from the germline V gene.

This chain connects TRBV9 to TRBJ2-3; 7 bases are shared with TRBD2. Germline loops: CDR1 SGDLS, CDR2 YYNGEE. J lost 4 bases, V lost 4 bases, and 12 bases had no gene match. The CDR3 extends over 16 amino acids. CDR3 residues: CASSRGVPGGADTQYF. The CDR3 DNA reads TGTGCCAGCAGCCGCGGGGTACCGGGAGGAGCAGATACGCAGTATTTT.